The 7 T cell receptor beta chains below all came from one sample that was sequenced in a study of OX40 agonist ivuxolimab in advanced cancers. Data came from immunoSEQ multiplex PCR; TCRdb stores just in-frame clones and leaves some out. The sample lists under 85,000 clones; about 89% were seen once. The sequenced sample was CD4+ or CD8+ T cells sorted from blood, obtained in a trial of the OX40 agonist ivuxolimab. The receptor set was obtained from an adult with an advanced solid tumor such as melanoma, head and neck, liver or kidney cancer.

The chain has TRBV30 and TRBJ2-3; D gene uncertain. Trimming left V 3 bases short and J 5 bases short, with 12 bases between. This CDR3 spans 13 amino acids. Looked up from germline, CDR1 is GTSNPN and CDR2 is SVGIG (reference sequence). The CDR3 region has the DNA TGTGCCTGGAGCGCAGACACAAGAGATACGCAGTATTTT. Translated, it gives CAWSADTRDTQYF.

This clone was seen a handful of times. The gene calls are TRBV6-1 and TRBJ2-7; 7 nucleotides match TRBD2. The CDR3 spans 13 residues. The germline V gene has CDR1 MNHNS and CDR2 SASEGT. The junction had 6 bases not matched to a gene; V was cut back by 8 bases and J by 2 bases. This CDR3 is CASRLAAPYEQYF. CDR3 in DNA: TGTGCCAGCCGGCTAGCGGCTCCCTACGAGCAGTACTTC.

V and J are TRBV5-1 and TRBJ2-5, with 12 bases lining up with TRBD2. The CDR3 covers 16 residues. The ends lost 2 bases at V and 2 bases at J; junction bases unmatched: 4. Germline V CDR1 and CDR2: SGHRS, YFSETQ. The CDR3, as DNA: TGCGCCAGCAGCTTAAGGCTAGCGGGAGGGCAAGAGACCCAGTACTTC. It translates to CASSLRLAGGQETQYF.

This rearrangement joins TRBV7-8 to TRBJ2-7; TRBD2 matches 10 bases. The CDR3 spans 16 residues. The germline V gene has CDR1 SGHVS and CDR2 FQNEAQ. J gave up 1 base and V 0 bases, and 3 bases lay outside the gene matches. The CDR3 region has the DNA TGTGCCAGCAGCTTAGCGGTAGCGGGAGGATCCTACGAGCAGTACTTC. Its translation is CASSLAVAGGSYEQYF.

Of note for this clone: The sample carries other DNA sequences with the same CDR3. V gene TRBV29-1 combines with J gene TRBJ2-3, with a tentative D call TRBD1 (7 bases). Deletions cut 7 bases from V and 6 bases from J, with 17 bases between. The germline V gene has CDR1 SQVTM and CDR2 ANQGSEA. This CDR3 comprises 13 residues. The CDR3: CSAAGQTTDTQYF. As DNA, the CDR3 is TGCAGCGCCGCGGGACAGACCACGGATACGCAGTATTTT.

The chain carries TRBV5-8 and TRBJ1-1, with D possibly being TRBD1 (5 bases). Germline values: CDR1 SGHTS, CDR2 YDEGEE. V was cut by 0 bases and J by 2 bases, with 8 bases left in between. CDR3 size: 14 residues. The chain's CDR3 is CASSLGGANTEAFF. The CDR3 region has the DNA TGTGCCAGCAGCTTGGGAGGGGCCAACACTGAAGCTTTCTTT.

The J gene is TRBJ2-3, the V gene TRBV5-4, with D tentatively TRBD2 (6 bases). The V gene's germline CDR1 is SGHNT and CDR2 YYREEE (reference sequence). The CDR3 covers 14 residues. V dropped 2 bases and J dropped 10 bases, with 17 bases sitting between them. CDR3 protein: CASSFTSSGRPQYF. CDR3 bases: TGTGCCAGCAGCTTTACTAGCAGTGGTAGACCGCAGTATTTT.